The T cell receptor (beta chain) under discussion was sequenced for a study of shared clonotypes between healthy human individuals. This clone was picked up a small number of times. Its antigen is undetermined. Study processing details: For the immunoSEQ data, sequences were junction-only without quality scores, so filtering differed. Clones were sequenced by immunoSEQ multiplex PCR, and TCRdb holds only the in-frame ones, with some missing. V and J calls and clone size come straight from that table; D and trimming were deduced from the DNA. The data hold about 690,000 clones, with about 90% observed a single time. Looked up from germline, CDR1 is ENHRY and CDR2 is SYGVKD. V lost 3 bases, J lost 7 bases, and 10 bases stayed unmatched. The CDR3 totals 16 residues. Study-level results: Clonotype sharing across donors was expected to vary with sequencing depth.

Material: memory CD8+ T cells from PBMCs. Subset specified: CD45RO+ cells pooled with CCR7-negative TemRA cells. This receptor was obtained from a man younger than 30 in good health. Some clones in this sample may be carry-over from other donors' samples. V is TRBV10-3 and J is TRBJ1-5, with 9 bases lining up with TRBD1. The CDR3 nucleotides read TGTGCCATCAGTGAAACCGGGCGGGACAGGGACCAGCCCCAGCATTTT. It codes for CAISETGRDRDQPQHF.